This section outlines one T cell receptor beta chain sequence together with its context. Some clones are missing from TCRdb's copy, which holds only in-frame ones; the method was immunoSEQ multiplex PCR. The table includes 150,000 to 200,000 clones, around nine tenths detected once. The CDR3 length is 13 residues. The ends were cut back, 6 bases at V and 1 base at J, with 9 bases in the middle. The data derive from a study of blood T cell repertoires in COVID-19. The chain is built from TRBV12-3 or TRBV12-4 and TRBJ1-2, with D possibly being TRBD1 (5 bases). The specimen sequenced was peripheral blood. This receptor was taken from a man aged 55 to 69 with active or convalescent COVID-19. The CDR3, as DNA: TGTGCCAGCAGCTATCAGGGTAACTATGGCTACACCTTC. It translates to CASSYQGNYGYTF.